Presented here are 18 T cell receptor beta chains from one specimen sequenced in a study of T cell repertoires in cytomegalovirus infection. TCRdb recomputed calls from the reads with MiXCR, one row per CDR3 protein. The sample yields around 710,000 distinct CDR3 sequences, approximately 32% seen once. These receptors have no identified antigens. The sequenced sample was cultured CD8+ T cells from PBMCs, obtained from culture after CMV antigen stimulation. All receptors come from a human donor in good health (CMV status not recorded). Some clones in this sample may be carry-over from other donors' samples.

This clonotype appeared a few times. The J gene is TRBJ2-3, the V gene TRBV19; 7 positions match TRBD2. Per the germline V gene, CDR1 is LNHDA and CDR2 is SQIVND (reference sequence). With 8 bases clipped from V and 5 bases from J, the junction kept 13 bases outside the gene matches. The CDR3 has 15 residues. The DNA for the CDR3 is TGTGCCAGTGGAAGCGGGGCTCTCCAGAGAGATACGCAGTATTTT. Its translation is CASGSGALQRDTQYF.

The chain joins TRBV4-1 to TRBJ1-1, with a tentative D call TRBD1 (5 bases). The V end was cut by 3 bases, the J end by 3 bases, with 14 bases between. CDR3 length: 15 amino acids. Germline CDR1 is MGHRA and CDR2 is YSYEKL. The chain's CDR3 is CASSHRNGGDTEAFF. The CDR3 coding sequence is TGCGCCAGCAGCCACCGAAATGGGGGGGACACTGAAGCTTTCTTT.

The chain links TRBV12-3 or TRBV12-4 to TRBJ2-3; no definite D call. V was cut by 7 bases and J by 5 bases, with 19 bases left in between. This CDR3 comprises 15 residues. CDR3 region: CASIPSGSPGDTQYF. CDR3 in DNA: TGTGCCAGCATCCCGTCGGGTTCTCCAGGAGATACGCAGTATTTT.

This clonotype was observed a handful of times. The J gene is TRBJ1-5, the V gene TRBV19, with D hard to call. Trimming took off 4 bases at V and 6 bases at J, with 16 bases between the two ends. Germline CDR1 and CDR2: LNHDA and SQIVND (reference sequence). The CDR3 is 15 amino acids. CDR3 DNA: TGTGCCAGTAGTACTACAGCCACAGAGGGTCAGCCCCAGCATTTT. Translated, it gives CASSTTATEGQPQHF. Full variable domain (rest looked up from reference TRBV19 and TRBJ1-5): DGGITQSPKYLFRKEGQNVTLSCEQNLNHDAMYWYRQDPGQGLRLIYYSQIVNDFQKGDIAEGYSVSREKKESFPLTVTSAQKNPTAFYLCASSTTATEGQPQHFGDGTRLSIL.

CDR3 sequence: CASSLRASLGWETQYF. CDR3 DNA sequence: TGTGCCAGCAGCTTGAGGGCTAGCCTGGGATGGGAGACCCAGTACTTC. The chain has TRBV13 and TRBJ2-5; D possibly corresponds to TRBD2 (5 bases). Germline V lookup: CDR1 PRHDT, CDR2 FYEKMQ (reference sequence). The CDR3 contains 16 residues. V was pared by 3 bases and J by 5 bases, with 19 bases between. Looking up the rest from reference TRBV13 and TRBJ2-5 gives the full variable domain: AAGVIQSPRHLIKEKRETATLKCYPIPRHDTVYWYQQGPGQDPQFLISFYEKMQSDKGSIPDRFSAQQFSDYHSELNMSSLELGDSALYFCASSLRASLGWETQYFGPGTRLLVL.

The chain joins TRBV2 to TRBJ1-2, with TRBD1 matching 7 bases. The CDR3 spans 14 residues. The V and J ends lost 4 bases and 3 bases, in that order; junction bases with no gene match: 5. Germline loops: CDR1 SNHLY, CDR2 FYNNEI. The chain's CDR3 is CASSATGRDYGYTF. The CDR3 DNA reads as TGTGCCAGCAGTGCGACAGGGAGGGACTATGGCTACACCTTC.

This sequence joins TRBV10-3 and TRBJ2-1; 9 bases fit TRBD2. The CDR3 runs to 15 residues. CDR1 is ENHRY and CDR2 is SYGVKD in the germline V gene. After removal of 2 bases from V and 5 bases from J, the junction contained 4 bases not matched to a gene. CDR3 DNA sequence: TGTGCCATCAGTGAGGGACTAGCGACCCACAATGAGCAGTTCTTC. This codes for CAISEGLATHNEQFF.

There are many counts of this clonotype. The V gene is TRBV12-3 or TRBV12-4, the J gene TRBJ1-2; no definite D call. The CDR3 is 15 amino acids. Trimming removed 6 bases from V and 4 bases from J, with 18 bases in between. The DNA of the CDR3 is TGTGCCAGCAGAACTACCCAAGAGGGAGGCTATGGCTACACCTTC. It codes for CASRTTQEGGYGYTF.

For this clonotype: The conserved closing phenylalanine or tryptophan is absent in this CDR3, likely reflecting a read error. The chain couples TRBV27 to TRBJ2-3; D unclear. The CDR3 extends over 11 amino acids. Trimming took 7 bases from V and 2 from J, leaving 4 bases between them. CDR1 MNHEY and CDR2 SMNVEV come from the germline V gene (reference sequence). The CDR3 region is CASTHTDTQYV. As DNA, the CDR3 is TGTGCCAGCACCCACACAGATACGCAGTATGTT.

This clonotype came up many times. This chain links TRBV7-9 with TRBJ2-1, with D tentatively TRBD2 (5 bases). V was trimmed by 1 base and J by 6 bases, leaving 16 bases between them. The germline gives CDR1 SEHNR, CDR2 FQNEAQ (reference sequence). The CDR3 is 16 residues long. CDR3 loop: CASSLGGPTPSNEQFF. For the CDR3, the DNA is TGTGCCAGCAGCTTAGGAGGGCCCACCCCCAGCAATGAGCAGTTCTTC.

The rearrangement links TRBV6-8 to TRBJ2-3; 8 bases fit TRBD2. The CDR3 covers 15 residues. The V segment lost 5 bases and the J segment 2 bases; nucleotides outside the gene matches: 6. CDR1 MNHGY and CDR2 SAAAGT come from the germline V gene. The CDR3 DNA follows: TGTGCCAGCAGTCCTACTAGCGGCCACACAGATACGCAGTATTTT. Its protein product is CASSPTSGHTDTQYF.

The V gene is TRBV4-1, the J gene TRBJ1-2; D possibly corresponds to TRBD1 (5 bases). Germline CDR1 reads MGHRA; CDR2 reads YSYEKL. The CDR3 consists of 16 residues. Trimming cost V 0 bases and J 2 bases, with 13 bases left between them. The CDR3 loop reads CASSQEELTENYGYTF. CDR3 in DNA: TGCGCCAGCAGCCAAGAAGAATTGACAGAGAACTATGGCTACACCTTC.

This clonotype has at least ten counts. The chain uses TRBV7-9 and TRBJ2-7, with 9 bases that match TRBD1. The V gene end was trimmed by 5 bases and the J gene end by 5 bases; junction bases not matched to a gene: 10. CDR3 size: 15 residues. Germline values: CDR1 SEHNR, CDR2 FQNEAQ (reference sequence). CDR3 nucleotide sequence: TGTGCCAGCAGCCTTCCCGGGACAGGGTCCAACGAGCAGTACTTC. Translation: CASSLPGTGSNEQYF.

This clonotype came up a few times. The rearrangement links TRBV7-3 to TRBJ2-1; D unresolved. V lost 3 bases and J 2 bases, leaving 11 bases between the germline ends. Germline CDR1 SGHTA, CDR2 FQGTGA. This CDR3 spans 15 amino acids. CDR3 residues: CASSFGLGAYNEQFF. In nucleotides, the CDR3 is TGTGCCAGCAGCTTTGGATTAGGAGCCTACAATGAGCAGTTCTTC.

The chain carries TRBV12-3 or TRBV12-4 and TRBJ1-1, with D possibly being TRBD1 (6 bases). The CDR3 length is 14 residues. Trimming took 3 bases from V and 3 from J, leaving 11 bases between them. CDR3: CASSFEGGDTEAFF. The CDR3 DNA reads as TGTGCCAGCAGTTTTGAGGGGGGGGACACTGAAGCTTTCTTT.

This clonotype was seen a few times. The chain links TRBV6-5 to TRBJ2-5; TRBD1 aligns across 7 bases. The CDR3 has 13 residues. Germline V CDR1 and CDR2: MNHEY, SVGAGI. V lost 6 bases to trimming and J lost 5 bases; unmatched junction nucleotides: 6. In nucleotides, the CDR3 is TGTGCCAGCAGGATAGGGGGCTTCGAGACCCAGTACTTC. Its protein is CASRIGGFETQYF.

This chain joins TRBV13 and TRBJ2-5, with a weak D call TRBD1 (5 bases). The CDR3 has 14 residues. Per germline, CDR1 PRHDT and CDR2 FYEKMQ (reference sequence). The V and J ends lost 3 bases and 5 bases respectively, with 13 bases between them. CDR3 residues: CASSFLGARETQYF. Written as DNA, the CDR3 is TGTGCCAGCAGCTTCTTAGGGGCGCGGGAGACCCAGTACTTC.

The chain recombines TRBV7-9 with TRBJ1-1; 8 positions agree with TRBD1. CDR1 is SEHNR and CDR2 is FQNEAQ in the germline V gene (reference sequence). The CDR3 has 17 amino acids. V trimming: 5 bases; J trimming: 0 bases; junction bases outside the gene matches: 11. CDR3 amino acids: CASSQGSMDRVNTEAFF. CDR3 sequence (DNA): TGTGCCAGCAGCCAAGGATCGATGGACAGGGTGAACACTGAAGCTTTCTTT.